This T cell receptor (beta chain) was captured in a study of blood T cell repertoires in COVID-19. Trimming left V 3 bases short and J 6 bases short, with 8 bases between. The CDR3 has 13 residues. The germline CDR1 and CDR2 sequences are MNHNS and SASEGT. Individuals drawn from under 30 US areas were about 18 to 95 years old. Using immunoSEQ multiplex PCR, the repertoire was profiled, and TCRdb retains in-frame clones only, with some absent. The repertoire holds some 220,000 clones, with just under 85% as singletons. This clone was found many times. Sequencing was carried out using PBMCs or T cells enriched from blood (not recorded which). The chain has TRBV6-1 and TRBJ2-2; weak D call: TRBD1 (6 bases). The sequence derives from a woman aged 40 to 55 with acute COVID-19. The CDR3 is CASSDRGAGELFF. CDR3 DNA: TGTGCCAGCAGTGACAGGGGAGCCGGGGAGCTGTTTTTT.